The TCR beta chain under discussion was sequenced for a study of T cell responses to AZD1222 COVID-19 vaccine. There are 14 residues in the CDR3. Germline V gives CDR1 LNHDA, CDR2 SQIVND (reference sequence). V lost 6 bases and J 7 bases, leaving 15 bases between the germline ends. The repertoire was sequenced with immunoSEQ multiplex PCR; TCRdb's copy has only in-frame clones and lacks some. Here the sample spans around 60,000 clones, around 90% being singletons. This sequence joins TRBV19 and TRBJ1-4, with a possible D match to TRBD1 (5 bases). The origin of this receptor is an adult in good health. Here the sequenced sample was peripheral blood, taken on day 0 of AZD1222 vaccination. In DNA, the CDR3 is TGTGCCAGTAGATCCTCGGGGCGCGGTGAAAAACTGTTTTTT. This gives the protein CASRSSGRGEKLFF.